A single sample gave rise to the 27 T cell receptor beta chains below, sequenced in a study of cytomegalovirus exposure and HLA in healthy donors. PCR used 60 Vbeta primers and 13 Jbeta primers. Sequencing was performed with immunoSEQ multiplex PCR; in TCRdb, only in-frame clones are kept and a portion is missing. The sample has fewer than 200,000 clones; more than 65% are singletons. The material sequenced was PBMCs. The receptors were sampled from a girl aged 2 to 10 in good health and CMV-seropositive.

V gene TRBV25-1 combines with J gene TRBJ1-1; the D gene is possibly TRBD1 (6 bases). Trimming pared 2 bases from V and 1 base from J, leaving 14 bases between. There are 16 residues in the CDR3. Germline lookup yields CDR1 MGHDK and CDR2 SYGVNS. As DNA, the CDR3 is TGTGCCAGCAGTGAAGGGGGGGGGCTGAGGAACACTGAAGCTTTCTTT. Translation: CASSEGGGLRNTEAFF.

The chain joins TRBV29-1 to TRBJ2-2; maybe TRBD1 (5 bases). Trimming stripped 5 bases from V and 5 bases from J, with 15 bases between. The CDR3 runs to 14 residues. Germline CDR1 is SQVTM and CDR2 is ANQGSEA. The chain's CDR3 is CSVLFDSLTGELFF. Written as DNA, the CDR3 is TGCAGCGTTCTGTTCGACAGCTTGACCGGGGAGCTGTTTTTT.

The V gene is TRBV29-1, the J gene TRBJ1-5, with 9 bases that match TRBD1. The CDR3 totals 15 residues. V shed 6 bases and J 5 bases; nucleotides not matched to a gene: 11. Germline assignment: CDR1 SQVTM and CDR2 ANQGSEA. In DNA form, the CDR3 reads TGCAGCGTAGCTCTCGGGACAGGGAACGATCAGCCCCAGCATTTT. It encodes CSVALGTGNDQPQHF.

The CDR3 nucleotides read TGTGCCTGGAATACCGGGACAGGGAGTGGCTACACCTTC. It specifies CAWNTGTGSGYTF. The gene calls are TRBV30 and TRBJ1-2; 9 bases map to TRBD1. This CDR3 is 13 amino acids long. V gave up 4 bases and J gave up 7 bases; unmatched junction bases: 7. CDR1 GTSNPN and CDR2 SVGIG come from the germline V gene (reference sequence).

The V call is TRBV30, the J call TRBJ2-3, with TRBD2 matching over 8 bases. V gave up 7 bases and J gave up 3 bases; unmatched junction bases: 18. CDR1 and CDR2 (germline): GTSNPN, SVGIG (reference sequence). The CDR3 runs to 17 residues. The CDR3 nucleotides read TGTGCCTCACATATCCCCTATAGCGGGACTACGACAGATACGCAGTATTTT. As protein: CASHIPYSGTTTDTQYF.

In its sample, this clone was seen a few times. This chain uses TRBV5-1 with TRBJ2-7, with 7 bases fitting TRBD1. In germline, CDR1 is SGHRS, CDR2 YFSETQ. Trimming at V came to 7 bases and at J to 0 bases, leaving 10 bases not matched to a gene. The CDR3 is 15 residues long. DNA of the CDR3: TGCGCCAGCCGCATCGACAGGGCCCTCTCCTACGAGCAGTACTTC. Translation gives CASRIDRALSYEQYF.

J is TRBJ2-3 and V is TRBV5-6, with D possibly TRBD1 on 5 matching bases. Germline lookup yields CDR1 SGHDT and CDR2 YYEEEE. The germline V and J ends were trimmed by 0 bases and 3 bases, with 20 bases remaining between them. This CDR3 is 18 amino acids long. The DNA for the CDR3 is TGTGCCAGCAGCTTGGTACAGGCCCCCGATTTATCTACAGATACGCAGTATTTT. Amino acids: CASSLVQAPDLSTDTQYF.

The chain uses TRBV7-6 and TRBJ2-5; 8 bases align to TRBD1. The J call may be wrong; the DNA end is better matched by TRBJ2-7. There are 16 residues in the CDR3. Germline V lookup: CDR1 SGHVS, CDR2 FNYEAQ. CDR3 coding DNA: TGTGCCAGCAGCTTAGATGCTCCGACAGGGGAATACGAGCAGTACTTC. Translating gives CASSLDAPTGEYEQYF.

The CDR3 nucleotides read TGTGCCAGCAGCACTCGTCCAGACCGGGAAGATGGCTACACCTTC. Translating it yields CASSTRPDREDGYTF. The J gene is TRBJ1-2, the V gene TRBV9; D unresolved. Germline-derived CDR1 and CDR2 are SGDLS and YYNGEE. Trimming took 4 bases from V and 6 from J, leaving 19 bases between them. The CDR3 contains 15 residues.

Only one count was recorded for this clone. V usage is TRBV7-2 and J usage is TRBJ1-1; D is possibly TRBD1 (6 bases). Germline CDR1 SGHTA, CDR2 FQGNSA. V was pared by 3 bases and J by 3 bases, with 11 bases between. There are 14 residues in the CDR3. This CDR3 reads CASSFTGLDTEAFF. Here the CDR3 DNA reads TGTGCCAGCAGCTTTACAGGGTTGGACACTGAAGCTTTCTTT.

J is TRBJ2-2 and V is TRBV2; 7 nucleotides align to TRBD2. With V trimmed by 4 bases and J by 6 bases, 5 bases remained unmatched. Germline loops: CDR1 SNHLY, CDR2 FYNNEI. This CDR3 has 14 amino acids. In DNA form, the CDR3 reads TGTGCCAGCAGTGGGCGGGGGATGGCCGGGGAGCTGTTTTTT. It translates to CASSGRGMAGELFF.

This sequence joins TRBV9 and TRBJ2-2, with D possibly TRBD1 on 7 matching bases. This CDR3 has 15 residues. Germline values: CDR1 SGDLS, CDR2 YYNGEE. The V and J ends lost 4 bases and 5 bases respectively, with 15 bases between them. Here the CDR3 reads CASSSGGGGTGELFF. CDR3 sequence (DNA): TGTGCCAGCAGCTCAGGGGGAGGAGGGACCGGGGAGCTGTTTTTT. The whole variable domain, remainder taken from reference TRBV9 and TRBJ2-2, is DSGVTQTPKHLITATGQRVTLRCSPRSGDLSVYWYQQSLDQGLQFLIQYYNGEERAKGNILERFSAQQFPDLHSELNLSSLELGDSALYFCASSSGGGGTGELFFGEGSRLTVL.

The chain links TRBV6-6 to TRBJ2-1, with D unclear. Germline CDR1 reads MNHNY; CDR2 reads SVGAGI (reference sequence). V was cut by 7 bases and J by 6 bases, with 19 bases left in between. This CDR3 is built from 15 residues. The CDR3 here is CASTKWALPPNEQFF. CDR3 nucleotides: TGTGCCAGCACCAAGTGGGCCCTACCCCCCAATGAGCAGTTCTTC.

This clone was seen just once. The rearrangement joins TRBV11-3 to TRBJ2-1; no reliable D call. CDR1 SGHNT and CDR2 YENEEA come from the germline V gene. V lost 5 bases, J lost 8 bases, and 4 bases lay in between. This CDR3 contains 10 residues. The CDR3 region has the DNA TGTGCCAGCAGCAGAGATGAGCAGTTCTTC. It is translated as CASSRDEQFF.

The V gene is TRBV28, the J gene TRBJ2-2, with TRBD2 matching 10 bases. The CDR3 spans 17 residues. With V trimmed by 6 bases and J by 5 bases, 12 bases remained unmatched. Germline V gene sequence: CDR1 MDHEN, CDR2 SYDVKM. Written as DNA, the CDR3 is TGTGCCAGCAGCACTTTATTTGGACTAGCGGATACCGGGGAGCTGTTTTTT. It yields the protein CASSTLFGLADTGELFF.

This clone was observed a few times. This rearrangement joins TRBV4-1 to TRBJ1-4; D is ambiguous. With 1 base removed from V and 7 bases from J, the gap between germline ends came to 7 bases. The CDR3 extends over 13 amino acids. Germline loops: CDR1 MGHRA, CDR2 YSYEKL. The CDR3 nucleotides read TGCGCCAGCAGCCAAGCTCTGGCTGAAAAACTGTTTTTT. This gives the protein CASSQALAEKLFF.

This clone was recorded only once. This sequence joins TRBV25-1 and TRBJ2-3; 9 bases fit TRBD2. With V trimmed by 8 bases and J by 5 bases, 5 bases remained unmatched. Germline CDR1 is MGHDK and CDR2 is SYGVNS. This CDR3 spans 13 amino acids. In DNA form, the CDR3 reads TGTGCCAGCGAGGCGGGGGGGCGAGATACGCAGTATTTT. The encoded protein is CASEAGGRDTQYF.

This chain joins TRBV6-1 and TRBJ2-1, with a possible D match to TRBD1 (5 bases). Trimming shortened V by 5 bases and J by 10 bases, and 18 bases separated the two germline ends. Germline loops: CDR1 MNHNS, CDR2 SASEGT. The CDR3 is 14 residues long. CDR3 loop: CASSSPLDRPEQFF. The CDR3 coding sequence is TGTGCCAGCAGTAGCCCCCTCGACAGACCCGAGCAGTTCTTC.

The chain joins TRBV2 to TRBJ2-1; a possible D gene is TRBD1 (5 bases). Germline-derived CDR1 and CDR2 are SNHLY and FYNNEI. Trimming took 7 bases from V and 4 from J, leaving 14 bases between them. CDR3 length: 14 amino acids. This CDR3 is CASIGVIGYNEQFF. The CDR3 nucleotides read TGTGCCAGCATAGGGGTGATCGGTTACAATGAGCAGTTCTTC.

Written as DNA, the CDR3 is TGTGCCTGGAGCGGTACTAGCCTGGGGCTGGGCTCCTACAATGAGCAGTTCTTC. Encoded protein: CAWSGTSLGLGSYNEQFF. The rearrangement uses TRBV30 and TRBJ2-1, with D perhaps TRBD2 (6 bases). The germline gives CDR1 GTSNPN, CDR2 SVGIG (reference sequence). The CDR3 consists of 18 residues. Trimming stripped 3 bases from V and 0 bases from J, with 21 bases between. Complete variable domain (other parts from reference TRBV30 and TRBJ2-1): SQTIHQWPATLVQPVGSPLSLECTVEGTSNPNLYWYRQAAGRGLQLLFYSVGIGQISSEVPQNLSASRPQDRQFILSSKKLLLSDSGFYLCAWSGTSLGLGSYNEQFFGPGTRLTVL.

CDR3 loop: CASRREFSDRDEQFF. In DNA, the CDR3 is TGTGCCAGTAGGAGAGAGTTCTCAGACCGGGATGAGCAGTTCTTC. This chain uses TRBV19 with TRBJ2-1; unclear D gene. V was trimmed by 6 bases and J by 8 bases, leaving 20 bases between them. Germline loops: CDR1 LNHDA, CDR2 SQIVND (reference sequence). The CDR3 spans 15 residues.

This clone appeared once. V usage is TRBV5-1 and J usage is TRBJ2-7, with no clear D. This CDR3 is built from 14 residues. Trimming took off 6 bases at V and 4 bases at J, with 17 bases between the two ends. CDR1 is SGHRS, CDR2 YFSETQ, per germline. CDR3 nucleotide sequence: TGCGCCAGCAACTACGAAGGAACTTTATACGAGCAGTACTTC. Translation: CASNYEGTLYEQYF.

CDR3 DNA: TGTGCCAGCAGCCCACAAGGACTAGCGGGGGGCACAGATACGCAGTATTTT. It encodes CASSPQGLAGGTDTQYF. The rearrangement links TRBV11-3 to TRBJ2-3; TRBD2 aligns across 13 bases. The length of the CDR3 is 17 residues. V shed 5 bases, J shed 1 base, and the junction held 6 bases outside the gene matches. Germline V CDR1 and CDR2: SGHNT, YENEEA. Drawing the rest from reference TRBV11-3 and TRBJ2-3, the complete variable domain is EAGVVQSPRYKIIEKKQPVAFWCNPISGHNTLYWYLQNLGQGPELLIRYENEEAVDDSQLPKDRFSAERLKGVDSTLKIQPAELGDSAVYLCASSPQGLAGGTDTQYFGPGTRLTVL.

This clone was detected once. The chain's CDR3 is CASSESQGPTGELFF. DNA of the CDR3: TGTGCCAGCAGTGAAAGTCAGGGTCCCACCGGGGAGCTGTTTTTT. The chain employs TRBV25-1 and TRBJ2-2; possible D gene TRBD1, 5 bases. CDR1 and CDR2 from the germline V gene are MGHDK and SYGVNS. CDR3 length equals 15 residues. With 2 bases removed from V and 4 bases from J, the gap between germline ends came to 11 bases.

This chain connects TRBV5-4 to TRBJ1-2, with D maybe TRBD1 (5 bases). There are 14 residues in the CDR3. Trimming took off 0 bases at V and 7 bases at J, with 13 bases between the two ends. The germline CDR1 and CDR2 sequences are SGHNT and YYREEE (reference sequence). CDR3 region: CASSLAPGVSGYTF. CDR3 nucleotide sequence: TGTGCCAGCAGCTTGGCTCCGGGGGTTAGTGGCTACACCTTC. Supplemented by reference TRBV5-4 and TRBJ1-2, the full variable domain reads ETGVTQSPTHLIKTRGQQVTLRCSSQSGHNTVSWYQQALGQGPQFIFQYYREEENGRGNFPPRFSGLQFPNYSSELNVNALELDDSALYLCASSLAPGVSGYTFGSGTRLTVV.

The chain is built from TRBV5-1 and TRBJ1-2; 7 bases match TRBD1. The junction had 4 bases not matched to a gene; V was cut back by 0 bases and J by 8 bases. Germline V CDR1 and CDR2: SGHRS, YFSETQ. The CDR3 extends over 13 amino acids. The DNA for the CDR3 is TGCGCCAGCAGCTTGGAAGGGGGCGGAGGCTACACCTTC. Protein product: CASSLEGGGGYTF. The full variable domain, rest sourced from reference TRBV5-1 and TRBJ1-2, is KAGVTQTPRYLIKTRGQQVTLSCSPISGHRSVSWYQQTPGQGLQFLFEYFSETQRNKGNFPGRFSGRQFSNSRSEMNVSTLELGDSALYLCASSLEGGGGYTFGSGTRLTVV.

The chain carries TRBV19 and TRBJ2-7, with D possibly being TRBD2 (5 bases). This CDR3 spans 15 amino acids. Germline assignment: CDR1 LNHDA and CDR2 SQIVND (reference sequence). With 3 bases removed from V and 6 bases from J, the gap between germline ends came to 18 bases. In DNA form, the CDR3 reads TGTGCCAGTAGTATTGCGGGCTCCCGGCTCGGCGAGCAGTACTTC. It encodes CASSIAGSRLGEQYF. Full variable domain (rest looked up from reference TRBV19 and TRBJ2-7): DGGITQSPKYLFRKEGQNVTLSCEQNLNHDAMYWYRQDPGQGLRLIYYSQIVNDFQKGDIAEGYSVSREKKESFPLTVTSAQKNPTAFYLCASSIAGSRLGEQYFGPGTRLTVT.